Listed below are T cell receptor beta chains from one sample, sequenced in a study of T cells in localized non-small cell lung cancer. Generated by immunoSEQ multiplex PCR, the TCRdb table keeps only in-frame clones and is missing some. The table records under 1,500 clones, over 30% of them present only once. The source material was lung tumor tissue, sampled before any cancer treatment. These receptors were obtained from a male donor aged 60 or older with stage I squamous cell lung carcinoma. The CDR3 runs from the conserved cysteine through the conserved F or W.

v_call cdr3_aa
TRBV19 CASIQGTGGQPQHF
TRBV19 CASSPGLQETQYF
TRBV19 CASSIVGTQGSTQYF
TRBV14 CASSQPPRSGRWADTQYF
TRBV9 CASFRTGADTQYF
TRBV28 CASSLRGNPEAFF
TRBV5-1 CASSFQGLAGADTQYF
TRBV14 CASSQDFGPPLSIQETQYF
TRBV29-1 CSVDLGQGDGYTF
TRBV9 CASSVEHLNTGELFF
TRBV6-8 CASSPPTVFHEQFF
TRBV28 CASSSQGTGANVLTF
TRBV11-3 CASSWLGLASETQYF
TRBV18 CASSPPQGAYNEQFF
TRBV9 CASSKTGETQYF
TRBV2 CASSIQGQESYTF
TRBV11-3 CASSLLAGGTGELFF
TRBV11-3 CASSPEDSLSSYNEQFF
TRBV9 CASSERLAGVSETQYF
TRBV9 CASSPGTSGATDTQYF
TRBV28 CASSEGPIVFTDTQYF
TRBV10-3 CAISESDYQPQHF
TRBV6-8 CASSYSSELNTEAFF
TRBV6-8 CASRRLTGGYNEQFF
TRBV18 CASSPREGLGDTQYF
TRBV18 CASSRTSGQNIQYF
TRBV25-1 CASSGWRGAGNTIYF
TRBV6-8 CASRGAERNTGELFF
TRBV11-3 CASSSGDGANVLTF
TRBV6-8 CASSFLQGAGYTF
TRBV18 CASSPTKNIQYF
TRBV11-3 CASSLGGAGYNEQFF
TRBV28 CATEKLAGVPGELFF
TRBV28 CASSRLTSGNTIYF
TRBV11-3 CASSLGPSSYNEQFF
TRBV18 CASSPPSREAQFF
TRBV14 CASNLGGYNEQFF
TRBV29-1 CSVEGWVGSQVETQYF
TRBV19 CASSTRPRQGHYGYTF
TRBV29-1 CSGSTGPGELFF